The 20 T cell receptor beta chains presented below share a single source sample, sequenced in a study of cytomegalovirus exposure and HLA in healthy donors. The PCR was carried out with 60 Vbeta primers and 13 Jbeta primers. TCRdb's table, derived via immunoSEQ multiplex PCR, lists solely in-frame clones and lacks some. The table shows around 190,000 clones, with roughly four fifths occurring only once. The sequenced sample was PBMCs. Receptors originate from a man in his late teens or twenties in good health and CMV-seronegative.

The rearrangement joins TRBV5-8 to TRBJ2-5; tentatively, D is TRBD2 (6 bases). This CDR3 has 15 amino acids. The V gene lost 0 bases and the J gene lost 3 bases, with 12 bases spanning the gap. CDR1 is SGHTS, CDR2 YDEGEE, per germline. The CDR3 reads CASSLEWGDEETQYF. DNA of the CDR3: TGTGCCAGCAGCTTGGAATGGGGGGACGAAGAGACCCAGTACTTC. The full variable domain, with the rest looked up from reference TRBV5-8 and TRBJ2-5, is EAGVTQSPTHLIKTRGQQATLRCSPISGHTSVYWYQQALGLGLQFLLWYDEGEERNRGNFPPRFSGRQFPNYSSELNVNALELEDSALYLCASSLEWGDEETQYFGPGTRLLVL.

The V call is TRBV29-1, the J call TRBJ2-1; 9 bases line up with TRBD1. From germline, CDR1 is SQVTM and CDR2 ANQGSEA. The CDR3 is 15 residues long. With V trimmed by 4 bases and J by 2 bases, 6 bases remained unmatched. The DNA of the CDR3 is TGCAGCGTTGCGAGGTGGACAGGGGCCTACAATGAGCAGTTCTTC. It specifies CSVARWTGAYNEQFF.

This chain uses TRBV5-1 with TRBJ2-3; TRBD1 matches 8 bases. Germline V gene sequence: CDR1 SGHRS, CDR2 YFSETQ. Losses at the gene ends were 4 bases for V and 1 base for J; bases not matched to a gene: 5. This CDR3 spans 15 amino acids. CDR3 protein: CASSLTGVGTDTQYF. As DNA, the CDR3 is TGCGCCAGCAGCCTGACAGGGGTAGGCACAGATACGCAGTATTTT.

The chain employs TRBV7-2 and TRBJ2-2, with 12 bases identical to TRBD2. The CDR3 covers 16 residues. CDR1 and CDR2 from the germline V gene are SGHTA and FQGNSA. V lost 3 bases to trimming and J lost 4 bases; unmatched junction nucleotides: 3. In nucleotides, the CDR3 is TGTGCCAGCAGCTTGACTAGCGGGAGTGGCACCGGGGAGCTGTTTTTT. Translating it yields CASSLTSGSGTGELFF. The variable domain in full, with the rest retrieved from reference TRBV7-2 and TRBJ2-2, is GAGVSQSPSNKVTEKGKDVELRCDPISGHTALYWYRQSLGQGLEFLIYFQGNSAPDKSGLPSDRFSAERTGGSVSTLTIQRTQQEDSAVYLCASSLTSGSGTGELFFGEGSRLTVL.

The chain carries TRBV6-5 and TRBJ1-2, with D possibly TRBD1 on 5 matching bases. The CDR3 contains 12 residues. V was clipped by 1 base and J by 6 bases, with 6 bases between them. Germline CDR1 is MNHEY and CDR2 is SVGAGI. The CDR3 DNA reads as TGTGCCAGCAGTTACTTACAGGATGGCTACACCTTC. Protein sequence: CASSYLQDGYTF.

This chain connects TRBV10-2 to TRBJ2-1; no clear D. CDR3 size: 14 residues. In germline, CDR1 is WSHSY, CDR2 SAAADI. Between the trimmed V and J ends, which lost 0 bases and 5 bases, there was a span of 8 bases. CDR3 loop: CASSESKADNEQFF. CDR3 DNA: TGCGCCAGCAGTGAGTCGAAAGCCGACAATGAGCAGTTCTTC.

This chain joins TRBV5-1 and TRBJ1-2; 7 bases agree with TRBD1. Per germline, CDR1 SGHRS and CDR2 YFSETQ. This CDR3 is built from 15 residues. Trimming at V came to 4 bases and at J to 7 bases, leaving 13 bases not matched to a gene. CDR3 DNA: TGCGCCAGCAGCAATGGACAGGAGCCATCGAGTGGCTACACCTTC. Protein: CASSNGQEPSSGYTF.

V and J are TRBV5-6 and TRBJ1-3; TRBD1 agrees at 7 bases. V was pared by 0 bases and J by 3 bases, with 3 bases of the junction left unmatched. The CDR3 spans 15 residues. Germline V gives CDR1 SGHDT, CDR2 YYEEEE. CDR3 bases: TGTGCCAGCAGCTTGGGACAGGGAGGTGGAAACACCATATATTTT. It specifies CASSLGQGGGNTIYF.

This clone was recorded once. J is TRBJ2-3 and V is TRBV11-2, with TRBD1 identical over 8 bases. V lost 1 base to trimming and J lost 1 base; unmatched junction nucleotides: 4. The CDR3 runs to 16 residues. Germline CDR1 is SGHAT and CDR2 is FQNNGV. The CDR3 bases are TGTGCCAGCAGCTTAGCCGGGACAGGAGGCACAGATACGCAGTATTTT. This sequence encodes CASSLAGTGGTDTQYF.

The chain combines TRBV6-1 with TRBJ1-6; D remains ambiguous. Germline values: CDR1 MNHNS, CDR2 SASEGT. V lost 1 base and J 7 bases, leaving 14 bases between the germline ends. The CDR3 runs 16 residues. For the CDR3, the DNA is TGTGCCAGCAGTGAAGGCGGGCCCAGAGGGAATTCACCCCTCCACTTT. Its protein product is CASSEGGPRGNSPLHF.

The rearrangement uses TRBV28 and TRBJ1-5, with D maybe TRBD1 (5 bases). Between the trimmed V and J ends, which lost 1 base and 4 bases, there was a span of 23 bases. This CDR3 spans 19 amino acids. CDR1 and CDR2 from the germline V gene are MDHEN and SYDVKM. The CDR3 nucleotides read TGTGCCAGCAGTTTATCCTGGTCTTGGTTAGGGGAGGGGAATCAGCCCCAGCATTTT. This sequence encodes CASSLSWSWLGEGNQPQHF.

The chain links TRBV10-2 to TRBJ2-3, with TRBD1 as a possible D gene (5 bases). There are 14 residues in the CDR3. Trimming removed 2 bases from V and 5 bases from J, with 11 bases in between. CDR1 is WSHSY, CDR2 SAAADI, per germline. The CDR3 region is CASSEPPTGDTQYF. CDR3 coding DNA: TGCGCCAGCAGTGAGCCCCCAACAGGAGATACGCAGTATTTT.

This rearrangement joins TRBV2 to TRBJ1-4; D perhaps matches TRBD1 (6 bases). Germline V CDR1 and CDR2: SNHLY, FYNNEI. V dropped 4 bases and J dropped 5 bases, with 11 bases sitting between them. This CDR3 is 14 amino acids long. CDR3 sequence (DNA): TGTGCCAGCAGTGGTGTGCAGGGGAATGAAAAACTGTTTTTT. Translated: CASSGVQGNEKLFF.

V usage is TRBV28 and J usage is TRBJ1-6, with TRBD1 identical over 7 bases. This CDR3 region has 14 residues. Trimming at V came to 5 bases and at J to 10 bases, leaving 8 bases not matched to a gene. In germline, CDR1 is MDHEN, CDR2 SYDVKM. CDR3 sequence: CASSPWQGVSPLHF. In DNA, the CDR3 is TGTGCCAGCAGTCCGTGGCAGGGGGTGTCACCCCTCCACTTT.

The chain employs TRBV27 and TRBJ2-3; 12 bases line up with TRBD2. V shed 6 bases, J shed 5 bases, and the junction held 9 bases outside the gene matches. Germline CDR1 and CDR2: MNHEY and SMNVEV (reference sequence). This CDR3 region has 16 residues. The CDR3 region is CASRLAGGPVGDTQYF. As DNA, the CDR3 is TGTGCCAGCAGGCTAGCGGGAGGGCCGGTAGGAGATACGCAGTATTTT.

About this clone itself: One end of the junction varies from germline; a read error may be responsible. The chain uses TRBV7-7 and TRBJ2-2, with a tentative D call TRBD2 (6 bases). The CDR3 runs 14 residues. In germline, CDR1 is SSHAT, CDR2 FNYEAQ (reference sequence). CDR3 DNA: TGTGCTAGCAGCGTCGGGAGGAACACCGGGGAGCTGTTTTTT. Protein sequence: CASSVGRNTGELFF. Drawing the rest from reference TRBV7-7 and TRBJ2-2, the complete variable domain is GAGVSQSPRYKVTKRGQDVTLRCDPISSHATLYWYQQALGQGPEFLTYFNYEAQPDKSGLPSDRFSAERPEGSISTLTIQRTEQRDSAMYRCASSVGRNTGELFFGEGSRLTVL.

The V gene is TRBV19, the J gene TRBJ2-5, with 8 bases matching TRBD1. V was clipped by 1 base and J by 2 bases; unmatched bases: 6. The CDR3 has 16 amino acids. Germline lookup yields CDR1 LNHDA and CDR2 SQIVND (reference sequence). CDR3 sequence: CASSIGGTGGQETQYF. The CDR3, as DNA: TGTGCCAGTAGTATAGGTGGGACAGGTGGTCAAGAGACCCAGTACTTC.

The chain combines TRBV11-3 with TRBJ1-3; D is perhaps TRBD1 (5 bases). With 5 bases removed from V and 4 bases from J, the gap between germline ends came to 15 bases. Germline CDR1 and CDR2: SGHNT and YENEEA. The CDR3 sequence is 15 residues long. This chain's CDR3 is CASSLGAGRGNTIYF. The CDR3 bases are TGTGCCAGCAGCCTAGGTGCGGGGCGCGGAAACACCATATATTTT.

The CDR3 DNA sequence: TGTGCCAGCAGCGCTTCCGGGACTAGGCTCTACGAGCAGTACTTC. It translates to CASSASGTRLYEQYF. The chain uses TRBV9 and TRBJ2-7; 8 positions match TRBD2. V shed 3 bases, J shed 3 bases, and the junction held 8 bases outside the gene matches. Germline V gene data show CDR1 as SGDLS and CDR2 as YYNGEE. The CDR3 consists of 15 residues.

The chain carries TRBV28 and TRBJ1-4; no clear D. The CDR3 covers 15 residues. Germline V gene lookup returns CDR1 MDHEN and CDR2 SYDVKM. V was cut by 4 bases and J by 2 bases, with 11 bases left in between. CDR3 nucleotides: TGTGCCAGCAGTTGGCGGTATTCGACTAATGAAAAACTGTTTTTT. The encoded protein is CASSWRYSTNEKLFF.